This T cell receptor (beta chain) emerged from a study of shared clonotypes between healthy human individuals. Some clones are missing from TCRdb's copy, which holds only in-frame ones; the method was immunoSEQ multiplex PCR. The data show about 980,000 clones, over 60% seen once. The CDR3 runs to 16 residues. Germline-derived CDR1 and CDR2 are SGHAT and FQNNGV. V was pared by 4 bases and J by 6 bases, with 18 bases between. The TCR was taken from a man aged 18 to 30 in good health. The specimen sequenced was memory CD4+ T cells sorted from blood. Subset given: CD45RA-negative fraction. The rearrangement links TRBV11-2 to TRBJ2-2, with a possible D match to TRBD2 (7 bases). The CDR3 region is CASSSLWGGDAGELFF. CDR3 nucleotide sequence: TGTGCCAGCAGCTCCTTGTGGGGGGGCGATGCCGGGGAGCTGTTTTTT.